This T cell receptor (beta chain) was found in a study of regulatory and conventional T cells in RAG deficiency. Study-level findings and limits: Shannon entropy fell and Simpson indices rose in RAG-deficient patients.

Blood CD4+ CD25-high CD127-low regulatory T cells supplied the genomic DNA template. Libraries were prepared by immunoSEQ multiplex PCR; TCRdb keeps only in-frame clonotypes and omits some of them. The table records some 19,000 clones, about nine tenths of them present only once. This clone was seen once. Antigen specificity is unknown. These data are also associated with another study on regulatory T cells. That publication notes: The primer mix had 52 TRBV and 13 TRBJ primers.

The receptor was isolated from a human donor in good health. Sequenced: Tregs sorted from blood.

The CDR3, as DNA: TGTGCCAGTAGCCCCGGGGGTCGAAACTATGGCTACACCTTC. Its protein product is CASSPGGRNYGYTF. This chain links TRBV19 with TRBJ1-2; possible D gene TRBD1, 5 bases. Germline CDR1 LNHDA, CDR2 SQIVND (reference sequence). V shed 6 bases and J shed 2 bases, with 13 bases lying between them. The CDR3 runs to 14 residues.